This is a list of T cell receptor beta chains from one sample in a study of cytomegalovirus exposure and HLA in healthy donors. Produced via immunoSEQ multiplex PCR; TCRdb's table is partial and in-frame only. The sample holds 150,000 or so clones, 87% seen once. The sequenced sample consisted of PBMCs. These receptors were taken from a woman aged 30 to 39 in good health and CMV-seronegative. The conserved cysteine and the conserved F or W are not part of the CDR3 here.

TRBJ1-3 | TRBV15 | ATSRSGVPGNTIY
TRBJ1-2 | TRBV5-4 | ASSLAGQGAQYGYT
TRBJ2-7 | TRBV14 | ASSQVAGGVYEQY
TRBJ1-1 | TRBV5-1 | ASSLEPPGQGSVTF
TRBJ2-7 | TRBV19 | ASSWILAPDNLYEQY
TRBJ2-3 | TRBV4-2 | ASSIRAGQGDTQY
TRBJ2-1 | TRBV5-6 | ASSSRPSYNEQF
TRBJ1-4 | TRBV30 | AWSGVEDEKLF
TRBJ1-5 | TRBV27 | ASSLWGTGTGGNQPQH
TRBJ2-1 | TRBV7-9 | ASSLPSGGAYNEQF
TRBJ1-1 | TRBV7-9 | ASGGGGTEAF
TRBJ2-1 | TRBV12-5 | ASGLVDKEQF
TRBJ1-1 | TRBV12-2 | ASRLDRVGNTEAF
TRBJ1-1 | TRBV2 | ASSGDLGTEAF
TRBJ2-7 | TRBV15 | ATSRPPGSPRGYEQY
TRBJ1-6 | TRBV6-1 | ASSEWPENSPLH
TRBJ2-1 | TRBV7-7 | ASSPLGVYNEQF
TRBJ2-7 | TRBV2 | ASHLAVSTYEQY